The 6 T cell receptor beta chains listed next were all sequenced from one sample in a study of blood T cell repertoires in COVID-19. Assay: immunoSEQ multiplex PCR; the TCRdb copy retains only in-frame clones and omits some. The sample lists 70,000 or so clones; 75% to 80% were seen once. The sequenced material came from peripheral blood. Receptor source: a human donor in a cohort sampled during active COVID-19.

The CDR3 spells CASSHTRAYEQYF. The CDR3 nucleotides are TGTGCCAGCAGCCATACTAGGGCCTACGAGCAGTACTTC. The chain links TRBV3-1 (or the pseudogene TRBV3-2) to TRBJ2-7, with D possibly being TRBD2 (5 bases). The germline V and J ends were trimmed by 3 bases and 2 bases, with 8 bases remaining between them. This CDR3 spans 13 amino acids. Germline values: CDR1 LGHDT, CDR2 YNNKEL (reference sequence).

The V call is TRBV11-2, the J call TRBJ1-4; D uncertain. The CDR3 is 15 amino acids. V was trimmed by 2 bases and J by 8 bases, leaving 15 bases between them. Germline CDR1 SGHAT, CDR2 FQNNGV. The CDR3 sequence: CASSLRAEEGEKLFF. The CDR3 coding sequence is TGTGCCAGCAGCTTAAGGGCGGAGGAAGGGGAAAAACTGTTTTTT.

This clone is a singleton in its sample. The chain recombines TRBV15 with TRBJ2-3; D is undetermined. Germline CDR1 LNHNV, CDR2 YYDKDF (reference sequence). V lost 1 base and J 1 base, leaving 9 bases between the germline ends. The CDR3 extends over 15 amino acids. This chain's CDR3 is CATSRVFSGTDTQYF. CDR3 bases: TGTGCCACCAGCAGAGTGTTTAGTGGCACAGATACGCAGTATTTT.

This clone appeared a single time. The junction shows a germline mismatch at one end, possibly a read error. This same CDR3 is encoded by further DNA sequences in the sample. CDR3 in DNA: TGTGCTAGCACCCGGACAGGGCTGAACACTGAAGCTTTCTTT. Translation: CASTRTGLNTEAFF. This rearrangement joins TRBV11-2 to TRBJ1-1, with TRBD1 matching over 8 bases. The CDR3 is made up of 14 amino acids. Per the germline V gene, CDR1 is SGHAT and CDR2 is FQNNGV.

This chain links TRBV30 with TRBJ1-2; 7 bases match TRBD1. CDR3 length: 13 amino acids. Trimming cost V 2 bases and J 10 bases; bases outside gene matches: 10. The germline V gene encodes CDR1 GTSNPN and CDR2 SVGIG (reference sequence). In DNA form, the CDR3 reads TGTGCCTGGAGTCGGACAGGACCGGCTTCCTACACCTTC. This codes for CAWSRTGPASYTF. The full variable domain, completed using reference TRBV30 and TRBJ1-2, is SQTIHQWPATLVQPVGSPLSLECTVEGTSNPNLYWYRQAAGRGLQLLFYSVGIGQISSEVPQNLSASRPQDRQFILSSKKLLLSDSGFYLCAWSRTGPASYTFGSGTRLTVV.

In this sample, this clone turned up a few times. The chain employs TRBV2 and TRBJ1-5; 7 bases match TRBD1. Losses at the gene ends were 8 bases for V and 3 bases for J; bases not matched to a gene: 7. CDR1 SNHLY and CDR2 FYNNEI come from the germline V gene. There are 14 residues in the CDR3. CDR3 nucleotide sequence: TGTGCCAGCGGCGGGACAGCCAACAATCAGCCCCAGCATTTT. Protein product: CASGGTANNQPQHF.